A selection of T cell receptor beta chains follows, all from one sample in a study of neurological immune-mediated disorders. TCRdb ran MiXCR on the 5' RACE reads and lists one entry per CDR3 protein. The table includes 15,000 or so distinct CDR3 sequences, around 14% detected once. The sequencing sample was made of CD8+ T cells from blood. The origin of the receptors is a female donor with HTLV-1-associated myelopathy (HAM/TSP). The CDR3 runs from the conserved cysteine through the conserved F or W. The D gene is left open where the match is weak. Size tells how often a clone was seen, or its class if it is expanded.

J gene | V gene | D gene | clone size | CDR3 protein | CDR3 DNA
TRBJ2-7 | TRBV7-2 | TRBD1 | many | CASSLAGGQGGYEQYF | TGTGCCAGCAGCTTAGCAGGGGGACAGGGAGGCTACGAGCAGTACTTC
TRBJ2-1 | TRBV2 | TRBD2 | many | CASSEGAGGSSYNEQFF | TGTGCCAGCAGTGAGGGGGCGGGGGGGAGCTCCTACAATGAGCAGTTCTTC
TRBJ2-2 | TRBV14 | TRBD2 | many | CASSPPPGRALAGELFF | TGTGCCAGCAGCCCCCCCCCCGGGAGGGCCTTGGCCGGGGAGCTGTTTTTT
TRBJ2-5 | TRBV6-6 | TRBD2 | many | CASSYSFSGSTETQYF | TGTGCCAGCAGTTACTCGTTTAGCGGGAGTACAGAGACCCAGTACTTC
TRBJ2-3 | TRBV6-6 | NA | many | CASSYADSSPQYF | TGTGCCAGCAGTTACGCTGACTCATCCCCGCAGTATTTT
TRBJ2-3 | TRBV6-1 | TRBD2 | many | CASSGYETSGPDTQYF | TGTGCCAGCAGTGGATACGAGACTAGCGGGCCAGATACGCAGTATTTT
TRBJ2-7 | TRBV20-1 | TRBD2 | many | CSARGSGMYEQYF | TGCAGTGCCCGCGGTAGCGGGATGTACGAGCAGTACTTC
TRBJ2-2 | TRBV6-5 | NA | many | CASSPVSGDTGELFF | TGTGCCAGCAGTCCCGTTTCAGGGGACACCGGGGAGCTGTTTTTT
TRBJ1-1 | TRBV20-1 | NA | many | CSARDFGRNLDRATEAFF | TGCAGTGCTAGAGATTTCGGCCGAAACCTCGACCGTGCCACTGAAGCTTTCTTT
TRBJ1-1 | TRBV6-1 | NA | many | CASSPNDIGPLNTEAFF | TGTGCCAGCAGTCCAAACGATATAGGGCCTTTGAACACTGAAGCTTTCTTT
TRBJ1-4 | TRBV7-9 | NA | many | CASSLVLGDEKLFF | TGTGCCAGCAGCTTGGTTTTGGGGGACGAAAAACTGTTTTTT
TRBJ1-2 | TRBV7-8 | NA | many | CASSLDKPSGVNYGYTF | TGTGCCAGCAGCTTAGACAAACCCTCGGGGGTAAACTATGGCTACACCTTC
TRBJ2-1 | TRBV19 | NA | many | CASSKSRSEQFF | TGTGCCAGTAGTAAATCGAGGAGTGAGCAGTTCTTC
TRBJ2-1 | TRBV7-9 | NA | many | CASSRTDYNEQFF | TGTGCCAGCAGTCGGACAGACTACAATGAGCAGTTCTTC